This TCR beta chain was found in a study of cytomegalovirus exposure and HLA in healthy donors. Remarks on this clone: Its antigen is not identified.

CDR3 length equals 13 residues. Use of 60 Vbeta and 13 Jbeta primers characterized the PCR. Clones were read by immunoSEQ multiplex PCR, and TCRdb kept only the in-frame ones, dropping some. The table has 75,000 to 85,000 clones, around 80% seen once. Findings of the study overall: In vitro, a few CMV-associated chains proved specific for CMV antigens. A later look showed TCR association rates differing by HLA locus, highest for DRB1 and lowest for HLA-C.

The chain links TRBV21-1 to TRBJ2-7; TRBD2, the table's D call, lacks a check against the DNA. TRBV21-1 is given as a pseudogene. Input material: PBMCs. The source is a male donor in good health and CMV-seronegative. CDR3 loop: CASKTPGGDEQYF. CDR3 sequence (DNA): TGTGCCAGCAAGACCCCCGGGGGGGACGAGCAGTACTTC.